Following are 3 T cell receptor beta chains from one sample sequenced in a study of cytomegalovirus exposure and HLA in healthy donors. In the PCR, 60 Vbeta and 13 Jbeta primers were used. Generated by immunoSEQ multiplex PCR, the TCRdb table keeps only in-frame clones and is missing some. This table has about 150,000 clones, about four fifths appearing once. Sequencing was performed on PBMCs. The receptor set was obtained from a man aged 25 to 40 in good health and CMV-seropositive.

The chain uses TRBV11-2 and TRBJ2-5, with TRBD1 identical over 7 bases. Losses at the gene ends were 5 bases for V and 7 bases for J; bases not matched to a gene: 4. Germline V gene lookup returns CDR1 SGHAT and CDR2 FQNNGV. The CDR3 extends over 12 amino acids. Written as DNA, the CDR3 is TGTGCCAGCAGCCCGACAGGGACGACCCAGTACTTC. Its translation is CASSPTGTTQYF.

The rearrangement joins TRBV14 to TRBJ1-3; 9 bases fit TRBD1. The J segment lost 1 base and the V segment lost 3 bases, leaving 1 base of the junction unmatched. The CDR3 spans 15 residues. Germline loops: CDR1 SGHDN, CDR2 FVKESK. The CDR3 region is CASSHGTGSGNTIYF. In DNA form, the CDR3 reads TGTGCCAGCAGCCACGGGACAGGGTCTGGAAACACCATATATTTT.

The chain recombines TRBV19 with TRBJ2-2; D possibly corresponds to TRBD1 (6 bases). This CDR3 region has 14 residues. Trimming stripped 6 bases from V and 4 bases from J, with 12 bases between. Germline loops: CDR1 LNHDA, CDR2 SQIVND (reference sequence). In DNA, the CDR3 is TGTGCCAGTAGGCCAGGGGAGATCACCGGGGAGCTGTTTTTT. It translates to CASRPGEITGELFF.